This T cell receptor (beta chain) was captured in a study of T cells expressing NK-cell markers (TCRdb year 2020). Context from the whole study: Three sorted T-cell subsets (CD3+CD56+NKG2C+, CD3+CD56+NKG2C- and CD3+CD56-NKG2C+) from eight donors had their TCR beta-chain repertoires profiled. The eight sequenced donors were randomly selected healthy volunteers, three men and five women. Among the eight sequenced donors, seven were HCMV-seropositive and one was HCMV-seronegative. Libraries were sequenced as 2 x 150 bp reads on Illumina HiSeq 2000/2500, MiSeq or NextSeq. General study outcomes and caveats: It remained unclear whether the expanded NKG2C-expressing T cell clones were specific for HCMV antigens. In roughly six donors, the dominant CD3+CD56+NKG2C+ clonotypes ranked among the top 10 CD8+ clonotypes, making up about 1.0-7.5% of CD8+ T cells. Those dominant clonotypes were again the most abundant among CD3+CD56-NKG2C+ cells in a handful of donors, at about 28.3-65%.

As concerns this clonotype: The specificity of this receptor is unknown.

A commercial ELISA kit detecting HCMV-specific IgG in serum was used to determine HCMV serostatus. Ficoll density gradient centrifugation was used to isolate peripheral blood mononuclear cells from blood. Data came from an Illumina HiSeq 2000. TCR beta cDNA libraries were prepared using 5'RACE template switching, which introduced a universal primer site and unique molecular identifiers. cDNA synthesis was primed from the TCR beta constant segment and was followed by two successive PCR amplification steps. The original pipeline was this. MIGEC was used to demultiplex reads and group the reads by UMI, and MiTCR was used to assemble and quantify clonotypes. Only TCR cDNA sequences supported by at least two reads were kept to exclude erroneous sequences. The tcR package was used for downstream repertoire analysis, with clonotypes matched between fractions based on CDR3 nucleotide sequence plus V segment. Antigen specificity was annotated against VDJdb with VDJmatch, allowing one amino acid substitution in CDR3. TCRdb reanalyzed the reads, keeping one entry per CDR3 protein sequence and omitting DNA. The V and J calls and clone size are TCRdb's, not the authors'. The table of this sample itemizes 450,000 to 600,000 distinct CDR3 sequences. The ten largest clones take up less than 4.5% of the sample.

The CDR3 runs 15 residues from the cysteine to the phenylalanine. There is no recorded DNA. The germline V gene specifies MNHEY as CDR1 and SVGAGI as CDR2. The sample was blood T cells: a sorted CD56 or NKG2C T cell subset, CD4+ or CD8+ T cells, or bulk PBMC T cells (not recorded which). Recombination linked TRBV6-5 to TRBJ2-1; TCRdb names TRBD1, which stays unverified in the absence of DNA. The receptor's source is a man younger than 35 in good health. Donor details come from another sample of the same person, matched by shared clones. The CDR3 corresponds to CASSRDRDVYNEQFF.